This T cell receptor (beta chain) originates from a study of T cell responses to AZD1222 COVID-19 vaccine. The repertoire was sequenced with immunoSEQ multiplex PCR; TCRdb's copy has only in-frame clones and lacks some. The table includes about 100,000 clones, approximately 89% detected once. Concerning this clone: The antigen is unknown.

Study-wide points: Spike-specific TCR breadth and depth both grew after two AZD1222 doses. Spike was spanned by vaccine-associated CD4 TCRs, with dominance at 160-218 and 743-854.

Germline CDR1 and CDR2: LNHDA and SQIVND (reference sequence). V lost 9 bases to trimming and J lost 0 bases, with 14 bases between them. The CDR3 consists of 14 residues. Source: peripheral blood, taken on day 0 of MenACWY control vaccination. J is TRBJ1-1 and V is TRBV19; D is undetermined. This sequence originates from an adult in good health. The CDR3: CASERTDLNTEAFF. The CDR3 coding sequence is TGTGCCAGCGAAAGGACGGATCTGAACACTGAAGCTTTCTTT.